Listed below are T cell receptor beta chains from one sample, sequenced in a study of vaccination and CD4 T cells after COVID-19. TCRdb re-called the PCR reads with MiXCR, one entry per CDR3 protein. Among around 18,000 distinct CDR3 sequences listed, over 50% were seen once. What these receptors recognize is not known. Sequences were derived from CD4+ T cells from blood, cultured in vitro, sampled about 7 months after SARS-CoV-2 vaccination. Every receptor here comes from a human donor who had recovered from COVID-19. Each CDR3 is given with its conserved first and last residue. D genes are given only for firm matches. Some rows have no size entry. The others give once, few or many, or a class for an expanded clone.

V gene	D gene	clone size	J gene	CDR3 DNA	CDR3 protein
TRBV20-1	TRBD2	-	TRBJ2-1	TGCAGTGCTAGAGCGGGGACTACGCTCAATGAGCAGTTCTTC	CSARAGTTLNEQFF
TRBV7-8	-	-	TRBJ2-1	TGTGCCAGCAGCTTAAGTAGCGGACCACTCTACAATGAGCAGTTCTTC	CASSLSSGPLYNEQFF
TRBV7-2	-	-	TRBJ2-1	TGTGCCAGCAGCTTAGTCGTAAGCTCCTACAATGAGCAGTTCTTC	CASSLVVSSYNEQFF
TRBV19	TRBD1	few	TRBJ1-1	TGTGCCAGTAGTCCTTTGGACAGGTGGGCTTTCTTT	CASSPLDRWAFF
TRBV11-3	-	-	TRBJ2-3	TGTGCCAGCAGCTTTGTACGGACAGATACGCAGTATTTT	CASSFVRTDTQYF
TRBV19	-	-	TRBJ1-1	TGTGCCAGTAGACCAGAAACCCTGAACACTGAAGCTTTCTTT	CASRPETLNTEAFF
TRBV12-3/TRBV12-4	-	-	TRBJ1-1	TGTGCCAGCATGAACAGTTTCACTGAAGCTTTCTTT	CASMNSFTEAFF
TRBV27	-	-	TRBJ1-1	TGTGCCAGCAGCCCGAATTGGGTTAGGTGGTACAGAATGAACACTGAAGCTTTCTTT	CASSPNWVRWYRMNTEAFF
TRBV7-9	-	-	TRBJ2-3	TGTGCCAGCAGCGATCAGGGGACCACAGATACGCAGTATTTT	CASSDQGTTDTQYF
TRBV7-2	-	few	TRBJ2-3	TGTGCCAGCAGCACTCAACAGGTGGCGCTGGGAGATACGCAGTATTTT	CASSTQQVALGDTQYF
TRBV6-5	TRBD1	-	TRBJ2-7	TGTGCCAGCAGTTCACAGGGGGCGGTTTACGAGCAGTACTTC	CASSSQGAVYEQYF
TRBV7-2	TRBD1	-	TRBJ2-7	TGTGCCAGCAGCCCTCGGGCAGGGGGCTACGAGCAGTACTTC	CASSPRAGGYEQYF
TRBV27	-	-	TRBJ2-3	TGTGCCAGCAGTCCGTTCTCCACCAGCACAGATACGCAGTATTTT	CASSPFSTSTDTQYF
TRBV11-3	-	once	TRBJ2-1	TGTGCCAGCAGCCCGCGACAAGGGGGTGCCTACAATGAGCAGTTCTTC	CASSPRQGGAYNEQFF
TRBV20-1	-	few	TRBJ1-1	TGCAGTGCTCGAAAGTGGGGGTCGGGCACTGAAGCTTTCTTT	CSARKWGSGTEAFF
TRBV25-1	-	-	TRBJ2-5	TGTGCCAGCAGTGGCGGTCAGGGGTTTCGGGAGACCCAGTACTTC	CASSGGQGFRETQYF
TRBV7-9	-	few	TRBJ1-1	TGTGCCAGCAGCTTAGTTGTTGGGGATAACGCTGAAGCTTTCTTT	CASSLVVGDNAEAFF
TRBV2	TRBD1	-	TRBJ1-5	TGTGCCAGCAGTATGGGGACAGATAATCAGCCCCAGCATTTT	CASSMGTDNQPQHF
TRBV7-2	-	once	TRBJ1-2	TGTGCCAGCAGCTTAAGGCGTGGGGCTGGCTACACCTTC	CASSLRRGAGYTF
TRBV24-1	TRBD1	-	TRBJ2-3	TGTGCCACCGCATGGACAGGAGACACAGATACGCAGTATTTT	CATAWTGDTDTQYF
TRBV4-2	TRBD1	-	TRBJ1-1	TGTGCCAGCAGCCCCTGGACAGGGGTGAACACTGAAGCTTTCTTT	CASSPWTGVNTEAFF
TRBV7-6	-	few	TRBJ1-1	TGTGCCAGCAGCTTCCGGGTTCAGGGCACTGAAGCTTTCTTT	CASSFRVQGTEAFF
TRBV20-1	-	-	TRBJ1-5	TGCAGTGCTTCGGACGGGTATAGCAATCAGCCCCAGCATTTT	CSASDGYSNQPQHF
TRBV7-3	TRBD1	few	TRBJ1-6	TGTGCCAGCAGCCAGACAGGGGTCAATTCACCCCTCCACTTT	CASSQTGVNSPLHF
TRBV20-1	-	-	TRBJ2-1	TGCAGTGCCCCCCCCAATGCAGGGAATGAGCAGTTCTTC	CSAPPNAGNEQFF
TRBV21-1	-	-	TRBJ2-2	TGTGCCAGCAGCAAAGCCACATGGGCCGGGGAGCTGTTTTTT	CASSKATWAGELFF
TRBV10-3	-	-	TRBJ2-1	TGTGCCATCAGCGACAGCCTAGAGTATAATGAGCAGTTCTTC	CAISDSLEYNEQFF
TRBV6-2/TRBV6-3	-	few	TRBJ2-3	TGTGCCAGCAGTTACCTCCGGACAATCGGAGGCACAGATACGCAGTATTTT	CASSYLRTIGGTDTQYF
TRBV20-1	TRBD2	-	TRBJ2-1	TGCAGTGCTAGTTTCGCTAGCGGGAGGTCGGACAATGAGCAGTTCTTC	CSASFASGRSDNEQFF
TRBV7-3	-	-	TRBJ2-1	TGTGCCAGCAGCTCCGGGACCTCGCTTTACAATGAGCAGTTCTTC	CASSSGTSLYNEQFF
TRBV2	TRBD2	few	TRBJ2-5	TGTGCCAGCAGCGGACTAGCGGGGGACCAAGAGACCCAGTACTTC	CASSGLAGDQETQYF
TRBV7-2	-	-	TRBJ2-6	TGTGCCAGCAGCTTAGGGGTGATAGGGGCCAACGTCCTGACTTTC	CASSLGVIGANVLTF
TRBV6-1	-	-	TRBJ1-1	TGTGCCGGCCGCAGGTCTCACGCTGAAGCTTTCTTT	CAGRRSHAEAFF
TRBV19	-	-	TRBJ1-1	TGTGCCAGTAGTAGAACAACAGTGAACACTGAAGCTTTCTTT	CASSRTTVNTEAFF
TRBV7-6	-	few	TRBJ1-2	TGTGCCAGCAGCTTTTCCAGGGCTAACTATGGCTACACCTTC	CASSFSRANYGYTF
TRBV19	-	-	TRBJ2-5	TGTGCCAGCCGCCGCCGGGGGCAGGGAGAGACCCAGTACTTC	CASRRRGQGETQYF
TRBV2	-	-	TRBJ1-5	TGTGCCAGCAGTCCTCTTATGGACGTAGGTCAGCCCCAGCATTTT	CASSPLMDVGQPQHF
TRBV7-2	TRBD2	few	TRBJ2-3	TGTGCCAGCAGCTTAGCCCCTAGCGGACGTAGCACAGATACGCAGTATTTT	CASSLAPSGRSTDTQYF
TRBV6-5	-	-	TRBJ2-5	TGTGCCAGCAGTTGGAGAGAGGGGACCCAGTACTTC	CASSWREGTQYF
TRBV2	TRBD1	-	TRBJ1-2	TGTGCCAGCAAGCTCTTACAGGGGGCCGAATATGGCTACACCTTC	CASKLLQGAEYGYTF
TRBV27	TRBD1	few	TRBJ1-6	TGTGCCAGCAGATTGAACACAGGGGCCTATAATTCACCCCTCCACTTT	CASRLNTGAYNSPLHF
TRBV7-8	-	-	TRBJ2-2	TGTGCCAGCAGCTTTTATAGGGGCACCGGGGAGCTGTTTTTT	CASSFYRGTGELFF
TRBV19	TRBD2	few	TRBJ2-5	TGTGCCACTAGCGGGGTCTCCGGAGAGACCCAGTACTTC	CATSGVSGETQYF
TRBV25-1	-	-	TRBJ1-2	TGTGCCAGCAGGGGACCCCTCCAATATGGCTACACCTTC	CASRGPLQYGYTF
TRBV2	-	-	TRBJ1-1	TGTGCCAGCAGTGAAGACGGGAACACTGAAGCTTTCTTT	CASSEDGNTEAFF
TRBV6-1	TRBD1	-	TRBJ1-2	TGTGCCAGCAGACCGGGACAGGTATTTGGCTACACCTTC	CASRPGQVFGYTF
TRBV20-1	-	few	TRBJ2-7	TGCAGTGCTAATACAGGGGAGGGTGAGCAGTACTTC	CSANTGEGEQYF
TRBV6-2/TRBV6-3	TRBD1	few	TRBJ1-1	TGTGCCAGCAGCGACCTGGACAGGGGGAACACTGAAGCTTTCTTT	CASSDLDRGNTEAFF
TRBV20-1	-	once	TRBJ1-2	TGCAGTGTTGGGCCCCGGGGTTTCTATGGCTACACCTTC	CSVGPRGFYGYTF
TRBV7-2	-	once	TRBJ2-3	TGTGCCAGCAGCCGGGACAACACAGATACGCAGTATTTT	CASSRDNTDTQYF
TRBV7-2	TRBD1	few	TRBJ1-5	TGTGCCAGCAGCTCCACCGGACAGGGAAGCAATCAGCCCCAGCATTTT	CASSSTGQGSNQPQHF
TRBV4-2	-	once	TRBJ1-4	TGTGCCAGCAGCCAAGATCGACAATCGAATGAAAAACTGTTTTTT	CASSQDRQSNEKLFF
TRBV6-5	-	-	TRBJ1-5	TGTGCCAGCAGTTACAGGGAAAATCAGCCCCAGCATTTT	CASSYRENQPQHF
TRBV20-1	TRBD2	-	TRBJ2-7	TGCAGTGCTACCCCCCCTGGCGGGGGATCCTACGAGCAGTACTTC	CSATPPGGGSYEQYF
TRBV6-1	TRBD2	-	TRBJ2-3	TGTGCCAGCAGGGGTAGCGGGAGTTTTACGCAGTATTTT	CASRGSGSFTQYF
TRBV6-1	-	-	TRBJ2-1	TGTGCCAGCAGCTCACAGGGCCTTTCCTACAATGAGCAGTTCTTC	CASSSQGLSYNEQFF
TRBV7-3	-	-	TRBJ1-4	TGTGCCAGCAGCTTAAGTGGGGGTGAAAAACTGTTTTTT	CASSLSGGEKLFF
TRBV7-2	TRBD1	few	TRBJ1-1	TGTGCCAGCAGCGCACGTTCCGGGACAGGGGCTTTGAACACTGAAGCTTTCTTT	CASSARSGTGALNTEAFF